A single sample is the source of the 28 T cell receptor beta chains below, sequenced in a study of blood T cell repertoires in COVID-19. Sequenced by immunoSEQ multiplex PCR; TCRdb stores in-frame clones only, minus some. The data contain around 380,000 clones, approximately 80% of them seen just once; the ten biggest clones take up about 1%. Specimen: peripheral blood. Receptors originate from a human donor with acute or convalescent COVID-19. The donor label of this sample is uncertain.

This rearrangement joins TRBV5-6 to TRBJ2-3; 8 bases align to TRBD1. CDR1 and CDR2 (germline): SGHDT, YYEEEE. With 4 bases clipped from V and 4 bases from J, the junction kept 11 bases outside the gene matches. CDR3 length equals 16 residues. The CDR3 reads CASSDVTGGSADTQYF. In DNA form, the CDR3 reads TGTGCCAGCAGCGACGTCACAGGGGGTAGCGCAGATACGCAGTATTTT.

This rearrangement joins TRBV3-1 (or the pseudogene TRBV3-2) to TRBJ2-2, with a weak D call TRBD2 (7 bases). V was cut by 0 bases and J by 4 bases, with 21 bases left in between. This CDR3 region has 19 residues. CDR1 LGHDT and CDR2 YNNKEL come from the germline V gene (reference sequence). The CDR3 nucleotides read TGTGCCAGCAGCCAAGATCTGCGGTGGGGGGGCCATAGCACCGGGGAGCTGTTTTTT. Translated, it gives CASSQDLRWGGHSTGELFF.

V and J are TRBV11-3 and TRBJ2-1; no reliable D call. The germline V gene has CDR1 SGHNT and CDR2 YENEEA. V gave up 5 bases and J gave up 7 bases, with 12 bases separating them. The CDR3 is 13 amino acids. The chain's CDR3 is CASSMRYPNEQFF. CDR3 nucleotide sequence: TGTGCCAGCAGCATGCGTTACCCGAATGAGCAGTTCTTC.

V usage is TRBV4-2 and J usage is TRBJ2-1; 12 nucleotides match TRBD2. The CDR3 totals 17 residues. The germline V gene encodes CDR1 LGHNA and CDR2 YNFKEQ. The ends lost 4 bases at V and 0 bases at J; junction bases unmatched: 4. CDR3: CASSPRTSGTSYNEQFF. Here the CDR3 DNA reads TGTGCCAGCAGCCCGCGGACTAGCGGGACCTCCTACAATGAGCAGTTCTTC.

The chain joins TRBV7-2 to TRBJ2-3; TRBD1 agrees at 8 bases. Germline CDR1 SGHTA, CDR2 FQGNSA. V lost 2 bases and J lost 5; bases outside the gene matches: 9. This CDR3 region has 16 residues. The CDR3 DNA follows: TGTGCCAGCAGCTTAAGGCCAGGGGGCTTAGGAGATACGCAGTATTTT. Amino acids: CASSLRPGGLGDTQYF.

This clone appeared once. The CDR3 region is CASSEGRDRQPQHF. CDR3 nucleotide sequence: TGTGCCAGCAGTGAAGGCAGGGATCGTCAGCCCCAGCATTTT. V gene TRBV2 combines with J gene TRBJ1-5, with a weak D call TRBD1 (5 bases). The V and J ends lost 1 base and 6 bases respectively, with 10 bases between them. The germline V gene encodes CDR1 SNHLY and CDR2 FYNNEI. The CDR3 has 14 amino acids.

The gene calls are TRBV29-1 and TRBJ1-5; 10 bases map to TRBD1. V trimming: 6 bases; J trimming: 2 bases; junction bases outside the gene matches: 1. This CDR3 spans 13 amino acids. Germline V lookup: CDR1 SQVTM, CDR2 ANQGSEA. CDR3 in DNA: TGCAGCGTGACAGGGGGCCGCAATCAGCCCCAGCATTTT. Encoded protein: CSVTGGRNQPQHF.

The genes are TRBV4-1 and TRBJ1-6; D is perhaps TRBD1 (5 bases). Trimming removed 0 bases from V and 5 bases from J, with 20 bases in between. This CDR3 is built from 19 residues. From germline, CDR1 is MGHRA and CDR2 YSYEKL. The CDR3 reads CASSQDLRTLGPNNSPLHF. In DNA, the CDR3 is TGCGCCAGCAGCCAAGATTTGAGAACGCTGGGGCCCAATAATTCACCCCTCCACTTT.

This chain joins TRBV3-1 (or the pseudogene TRBV3-2) and TRBJ1-1; D is perhaps TRBD1 (5 bases). Trimming took off 7 bases at V and 0 bases at J, with 24 bases between the two ends. Germline-derived CDR1 and CDR2 are LGHDT and YNNKEL (reference sequence). The CDR3 is 18 amino acids. The CDR3 sequence: CASTFSGSAVIMNTEAFF. DNA for the CDR3: TGTGCCAGCACCTTCTCAGGGTCGGCAGTGATCATGAACACTGAAGCTTTCTTT.

The rearrangement uses TRBV5-6 and TRBJ1-1, with 7 nucleotides matching TRBD1. CDR3 size: 17 residues. V lost 2 bases to trimming and J lost 1 base; unmatched junction nucleotides: 11. The V gene's germline CDR1 is SGHDT and CDR2 YYEEEE. The DNA of the CDR3 is TGTGCCAGCAGCTTCAGTCCGGGACAGTTACAGAACACTGAAGCTTTCTTT. Translated: CASSFSPGQLQNTEAFF.

Regarding this clone: Within the sample, other DNA sequences also encode this same CDR3. The CDR3 nucleotides read TGTGCCAGCTCACCACAGGGGGGCAATCAGCCCCAGCATTTT. It codes for CASSPQGGNQPQHF. The chain uses TRBV18 and TRBJ1-5; maybe TRBD1 (6 bases). CDR3 size: 14 residues. V was trimmed by 1 base and J by 2 bases, leaving 6 bases between them. Germline CDR1 KGHSH, CDR2 LQKENI.

The genes are TRBV19 and TRBJ2-1, with 12 bases matching TRBD2. With V trimmed by 4 bases and J by 7 bases, 5 bases remained unmatched. The CDR3 runs to 15 residues. The germline gives CDR1 LNHDA, CDR2 SQIVND (reference sequence). The CDR3 region has the DNA TGTGCCAGTAGTACCGGACTAGCGGGACCGAATGAGCAGTTCTTC. This translates into CASSTGLAGPNEQFF.

The chain carries TRBV6-5 and TRBJ1-1; D might be TRBD1 (6 bases). The V end lost 6 bases, the J end lost 2 bases, and 13 bases lay between the germline ends. The CDR3 totals 14 residues. Germline CDR1 and CDR2: MNHEY and SVGAGI. DNA of the CDR3: TGTGCCAGCAGCAGAAGGGGGAGCAACACTGAAGCTTTCTTT. Translating gives CASSRRGSNTEAFF.

The gene calls are TRBV29-1 and TRBJ2-7, with D tentatively TRBD2 (5 bases). The V end was cut by 4 bases, the J end by 1 base, with 11 bases between. Germline lookup yields CDR1 SQVTM and CDR2 ANQGSEA. The CDR3 loop spans 13 amino acids. CDR3 nucleotides: TGCAGCGTTGTTTGGTCGGGGTCCTACGAGCAGTACTTC. Residues: CSVVWSGSYEQYF.

The genes are TRBV11-2 and TRBJ2-1; 7 bases are shared with TRBD1. This CDR3 has 16 residues. The V gene end was trimmed by 1 base and the J gene end by 5 bases; junction bases not matched to a gene: 8. The V gene's germline CDR1 is SGHAT and CDR2 FQNNGV. Here the CDR3 DNA reads TGTGCCAGCAGCTTAGTGACAGGGATAGGGAACAATGAGCAGTTCTTC. Translation gives CASSLVTGIGNNEQFF.

Of note for this clone: Other nucleotide sequences from this sample produce the same CDR3. This sequence joins TRBV2 and TRBJ2-5, with 11 positions matching TRBD1. The germline V gene encodes CDR1 SNHLY and CDR2 FYNNEI. There are 14 residues in the CDR3. V lost 5 bases, J lost 4 bases, and 3 bases stayed unmatched. CDR3 amino acids: CASSQDRGRETQYF. The CDR3 DNA follows: TGTGCCAGCAGTCAGGACAGGGGGCGAGAGACCCAGTACTTC.

This chain links TRBV6-1 with TRBJ1-6; D unresolved. This CDR3 spans 14 amino acids. The germline V and J ends were trimmed by 1 base and 10 bases, with 11 bases remaining between them. CDR1 and CDR2 from the germline V gene are MNHNS and SASEGT. The CDR3 sequence: CASSEDWAGSPLHF. CDR3 DNA sequence: TGTGCCAGCAGTGAAGACTGGGCGGGATCACCCCTCCACTTT.

The rearrangement joins TRBV2 to TRBJ2-5; 8 positions match TRBD2. The CDR3 runs 15 residues. Germline assignment: CDR1 SNHLY and CDR2 FYNNEI. V gave up 7 bases and J gave up 5 bases; unmatched junction bases: 12. CDR3 in DNA: TGTGCCAGCAAGCGACCCCGGGGGGGGCGGGAGACCCAGTACTTC. This gives the protein CASKRPRGGRETQYF.

The CDR3: CASSPHPTRAGGWVDTQYF. The CDR3 nucleotides are TGTGCCAGCAGCCCGCACCCCACTCGGGCGGGGGGATGGGTTGATACGCAGTATTTT. V and J are TRBV4-2 and TRBJ2-3, with 8 bases that match TRBD2. V was pared by 4 bases and J by 6 bases, with 21 bases of the junction left unmatched. The CDR3 totals 19 residues. The germline V gene encodes CDR1 LGHNA and CDR2 YNFKEQ.

The V gene is TRBV5-1, the J gene TRBJ2-3; 8 bases agree with TRBD2. Germline trimming cut 4 bases from V and 4 bases from J; bases unmatched to any gene: 2. Germline V gene lookup returns CDR1 SGHRS and CDR2 YFSETQ. The CDR3 consists of 13 residues. The CDR3: CASSSGGSDTQYF. In DNA form, the CDR3 reads TGCGCCAGCAGCAGCGGGGGTTCAGATACGCAGTATTTT.

The chain combines TRBV29-1 with TRBJ2-3, with D possibly matching TRBD2 (5 bases). Germline CDR1 SQVTM, CDR2 ANQGSEA. This CDR3 spans 13 amino acids. Trimming removed 6 bases from V and 0 bases from J, with 10 bases in between. CDR3: CSVGWTSTDTQYF. CDR3 DNA: TGCAGCGTGGGATGGACTAGCACAGATACGCAGTATTTT.

The gene calls are TRBV2 and TRBJ2-1, with D unresolved. Germline V CDR1 and CDR2: SNHLY, FYNNEI. Trimming removed 5 bases from V and 6 bases from J, with 8 bases in between. The CDR3 runs to 12 residues. CDR3 protein: CASSTFGNEQFF. In DNA form, the CDR3 reads TGTGCCAGCAGTACTTTTGGCAATGAGCAGTTCTTC.

The chain uses TRBV6-1 and TRBJ2-5; no clear D gene. The germline V gene has CDR1 MNHNS and CDR2 SASEGT. Trimming stripped 2 bases from V and 5 bases from J, with 3 bases between. The CDR3 has 11 amino acids. CDR3 residues: CASSESETQYF. CDR3 DNA: TGTGCCAGCAGTGAATCTGAGACCCAGTACTTC.

The rearrangement joins TRBV7-9 to TRBJ2-1; D is uncertain. The CDR3 is 13 residues long. The germline V gene encodes CDR1 SEHNR and CDR2 FQNEAQ (reference sequence). V shed 1 base and J shed 8 bases, with 9 bases lying between them. CDR3 sequence reads: CASSLGHFDEQFF. DNA for the CDR3: TGTGCCAGCAGCTTAGGACACTTCGATGAGCAGTTCTTC. Drawing the rest from reference TRBV7-9 and TRBJ2-1, the complete variable domain is DTGVSQNPRHKITKRGQNVTFRCDPISEHNRLYWYRQTLGQGPEFLTYFQNEAQLEKSRLLSDRFSAERPKGSFSTLEIQRTEQGDSAMYLCASSLGHFDEQFFGPGTRLTVL.

This clone came up once. The chain joins TRBV5-1 to TRBJ2-1; TRBD2 matches at 7 bases. Germline CDR1 reads SGHRS; CDR2 reads YFSETQ. This CDR3 is built from 18 residues. Trimming removed 0 bases from V and 1 base from J; junction bases left unmatched: 10. The CDR3 here is CASSLVVPGGISYNEQFF. Written as DNA, the CDR3 is TGCGCCAGCAGCTTGGTAGTTCCGGGGGGTATTTCCTACAATGAGCAGTTCTTC.

The chain is built from TRBV29-1 and TRBJ1-5, with TRBD1 matching over 8 bases. Losses at the gene ends were 6 bases for V and 1 base for J; bases not matched to a gene: 5. The CDR3 is 14 residues long. Germline V lookup: CDR1 SQVTM, CDR2 ANQGSEA. In DNA, the CDR3 is TGCAGCGTCGCACAGGGGGGGAGCAATCAGCCCCAGCATTTT. Translating it yields CSVAQGGSNQPQHF. Full variable domain (outside the CDR3, taken from reference TRBV29-1 and TRBJ1-5): SAVISQKPSRDICQRGTSLTIQCQVDSQVTMMFWYRQQPGQSLTLIATANQGSEATYESGFVIDKFPISRPNLTFSTLTVSNMSPEDSSIYLCSVAQGGSNQPQHFGDGTRLSIL.

The chain recombines TRBV5-1 with TRBJ1-4; the match to TRBD1 covers 10 bases. CDR3 size: 16 residues. The ends lost 6 bases at V and 3 bases at J; junction bases unmatched: 8. Germline CDR1 reads SGHRS; CDR2 reads YFSETQ. CDR3 amino acids: CASTPGQGPSNEKLFF. The CDR3 coding sequence is TGCGCCAGCACGCCGGGACAGGGGCCCTCTAATGAAAAACTGTTTTTT. The whole variable domain, filled in from reference TRBV5-1 and TRBJ1-4, reads KAGVTQTPRYLIKTRGQQVTLSCSPISGHRSVSWYQQTPGQGLQFLFEYFSETQRNKGNFPGRFSGRQFSNSRSEMNVSTLELGDSALYLCASTPGQGPSNEKLFFGSGTQLSVL.

The genes are TRBV12-3 or TRBV12-4 and TRBJ1-2, with 7 bases lining up with TRBD1. With 1 base clipped from V and 7 bases from J, the junction kept 3 bases outside the gene matches. The CDR3 contains 13 residues. The CDR3, as DNA: TGTGCCAGCAGTTTAGGGACAGGCGGTGGCTACACCTTC. As protein: CASSLGTGGGYTF.